Each of the 19 T cell receptor beta chains below was sequenced from the same sample in a study of memory CD8 T cells in hepatitis C reinfection. Assay used: immunoSEQ multiplex PCR; TCRdb lists only in-frame clones, some missing. The profile shows under 60,000 clones, 89% of them singletons. Time point noted: pre-reinfection, 55 to 20 weeks before reinfection detection. No in vitro expansion preceded TCR sequencing of the sorted cells. Sequenced input: naive CD8+ T cells sorted from blood. The receptors here all came from a young man with hepatitis C virus infection.

V gene TRBV5-4 combines with J gene TRBJ2-7, with no clear D. Between the trimmed V and J ends, which lost 2 bases and 3 bases, there was a span of 6 bases. The CDR3 sequence is 12 residues long. Germline V gene sequence: CDR1 SGHNT, CDR2 YYREEE (reference sequence). This chain's CDR3 is CASSFSGYEQYF. The CDR3 DNA follows: TGTGCCAGCAGCTTCTCCGGCTACGAGCAGTACTTC.

The gene calls are TRBV6-5 and TRBJ2-5; 7 nucleotides line up with TRBD2. V trimming: 2 bases; J trimming: 6 bases; junction bases outside the gene matches: 12. CDR1 and CDR2 (germline): MNHEY, SVGAGI. The CDR3 runs to 16 residues. The DNA for the CDR3 is TGTGCCAGCAGTTACGCGCTAGTGGGAGGGCCACAGACCCAGTACTTC. Protein product: CASSYALVGGPQTQYF.

The gene calls are TRBV27 and TRBJ2-1; possible D gene TRBD2, 6 bases. The germline V gene encodes CDR1 MNHEY and CDR2 SMNVEV (reference sequence). The CDR3 runs 16 residues. The V gene lost 5 bases and the J gene lost 0 bases, with 14 bases spanning the gap. DNA of the CDR3: TGTGCCAGCAGTCCGTATAGCGGAAGCTCCTACAATGAGCAGTTCTTC. Protein: CASSPYSGSSYNEQFF.

The chain has TRBV9 and TRBJ2-5; tentatively, D is TRBD2 (5 bases). Per germline, CDR1 SGDLS and CDR2 YYNGEE. V lost 3 bases and J lost 2, with 14 bases in between. The CDR3 has 15 amino acids. CDR3 in DNA: TGTGCCAGCAGCGCTGAGGGAATGTTTCAAGAGACCCAGTACTTC. It translates to CASSAEGMFQETQYF.

The rearrangement joins TRBV2 to TRBJ2-7; 9 bases agree with TRBD1. V was clipped by 5 bases and J by 1 base; unmatched bases: 6. Germline CDR1 SNHLY, CDR2 FYNNEI. The CDR3 spans 15 residues. The CDR3 DNA sequence: TGTGCCAGCAGTACCCCCGGGACAGGGTCCTACGAGCAGTACGTC. Its protein product is CASSTPGTGSYEQYV.

The V call is TRBV27, the J call TRBJ2-7; 8 bases fit TRBD2. From germline, CDR1 is MNHEY and CDR2 SMNVEV (reference sequence). Losses at the gene ends were 2 bases for V and 4 bases for J; bases not matched to a gene: 10. The CDR3 is 16 residues long. CDR3 sequence (DNA): TGTGCCAGCAGTTTAACCGGGACTAGTTTTCCGTACGAGCAGTACTTC. This codes for CASSLTGTSFPYEQYF.

This clone was recorded only once. The chain combines TRBV7-6 with TRBJ2-3, with D hard to call. CDR1 and CDR2 from the germline V gene are SGHVS and FNYEAQ. The germline V and J ends were trimmed by 0 bases and 4 bases, with 8 bases remaining between them. The CDR3 runs 14 residues. For the CDR3, the DNA is TGTGCCAGCAGCTTAGCGAGAAGCCCAGATACGCAGTATTTT. This encodes CASSLARSPDTQYF.

This clone was observed a single time. This chain connects TRBV4-1 to TRBJ2-2, with D maybe TRBD2 (7 bases). This CDR3 has 15 residues. Trimming removed 1 base at V and 8 bases at J, with 14 bases between. The V gene's germline CDR1 is MGHRA and CDR2 YSYEKL. CDR3 sequence reads: CASSQGGGQMGELFF. The CDR3 DNA reads TGCGCCAGCAGCCAAGGGGGGGGGCAAATGGGGGAGCTGTTTTTT.

This sequence joins TRBV27 and TRBJ2-3; 13 bases agree with TRBD2. The CDR3 is made up of 16 amino acids. In germline, CDR1 is MNHEY, CDR2 SMNVEV (reference sequence). With V trimmed by 4 bases and J by 4 bases, 5 bases remained unmatched. CDR3 DNA sequence: TGTGCCAGCAGTTCTGTGGGGACTAGCGGGGCAGATACGCAGTATTTT. Protein product: CASSSVGTSGADTQYF.

V is TRBV5-1 and J is TRBJ2-5; 8 bases map to TRBD2. The J segment lost 5 bases and the V segment lost 4 bases, leaving 10 bases of the junction unmatched. Germline V gives CDR1 SGHRS, CDR2 YFSETQ. This CDR3 has 15 residues. The CDR3: CASSASQREMETQYF. The CDR3 DNA follows: TGCGCCAGCAGCGCGTCACAGCGGGAGATGGAGACCCAGTACTTC.

This chain uses TRBV2 with TRBJ2-3, with a tentative D call TRBD2 (5 bases). The V gene lost 7 bases and the J gene lost 2 bases, with 16 bases spanning the gap. Germline CDR1 is SNHLY and CDR2 is FYNNEI. The CDR3 contains 15 residues. The CDR3 protein is CASIWKGDPTDTQYF. CDR3 sequence (DNA): TGTGCCAGCATATGGAAGGGAGACCCCACAGATACGCAGTATTTT.

The chain joins TRBV7-9 to TRBJ2-1; 7 bases are a match to TRBD1. Looked up from germline, CDR1 is SEHNR and CDR2 is FQNEAQ (reference sequence). This CDR3 is 16 amino acids long. J was trimmed by 6 bases and V by 5 bases; bases with no gene match: 13. The CDR3 DNA follows: TGTGCCAGCAGCCCCAGTAGGGGGCAGGGAATCAATGAGCAGTTCTTC. It encodes CASSPSRGQGINEQFF.

The chain combines TRBV11-2 with TRBJ2-5; no firm D call. V lost 5 bases, J lost 7 bases, and 8 bases lay in between. The CDR3 is made up of 11 amino acids. Germline lookup yields CDR1 SGHAT and CDR2 FQNNGV. The chain's CDR3 is CASSQVGTQYF. The CDR3 DNA sequence: TGTGCCAGCAGCCAGGTGGGGACCCAGTACTTC.

The table lists this clone with a count of one. The genes are TRBV25-1 and TRBJ1-2; TRBD1 agrees at 7 bases. J gave up 6 bases and V 4 bases, and 5 bases lay outside the gene matches. The CDR3 length is 13 residues. Germline CDR1 and CDR2: MGHDK and SYGVNS. The CDR3 bases are TGTGCCAGCAGTGCGACAGGGTCCAATGGCTACACCTTC. Protein product: CASSATGSNGYTF.

The chain employs TRBV7-9 and TRBJ2-5; the match to TRBD2 covers 7 bases. CDR3 length: 13 amino acids. The V and J ends lost 5 bases and 7 bases, in that order; junction bases with no gene match: 7. Germline CDR1 is SEHNR and CDR2 is FQNEAQ (reference sequence). CDR3 in DNA: TGTGCCAGCAGCACGGGGGGAGTCGGGACCCAGTACTTC. Its translation: CASSTGGVGTQYF.

CDR3 residues: CASSQGLGTVGETQYF. The CDR3 bases are TGCGCCAGCAGCCAAGGGCTGGGGACAGTAGGAGAGACCCAGTACTTC. The rearrangement links TRBV4-1 to TRBJ2-5, with 7 bases that match TRBD1. The junction had 9 bases not matched to a gene; V was cut back by 1 base and J by 4 bases. Germline V CDR1 and CDR2: MGHRA, YSYEKL. This CDR3 comprises 16 residues.

V and J are TRBV2 and TRBJ2-3, with 13 positions matching TRBD2. The CDR3 consists of 15 residues. Germline lookup yields CDR1 SNHLY and CDR2 FYNNEI. J lost 6 bases, V lost 6 bases, and 6 bases had no gene match. CDR3 amino acids: CASRPTSGGADTQYF. CDR3 sequence (DNA): TGTGCCAGCAGGCCAACTAGCGGGGGGGCTGATACGCAGTATTTT. The full variable domain, rest sourced from reference TRBV2 and TRBJ2-3, is EPEVTQTPSHQVTQMGQEVILRCVPISNHLYFYWYRQILGQKVEFLVSFYNNEISEKSEIFDDQFSVERPDGSNFTLKIRSTKLEDSAMYFCASRPTSGGADTQYFGPGTRLTVL.

The rearrangement uses TRBV4-3 and TRBJ2-2; D unclear. Trimming stripped 4 bases from V and 9 bases from J, with 21 bases between. Germline V gene data show CDR1 as LGHNA and CDR2 as YSLEER. The CDR3 length is 16 residues. In nucleotides, the CDR3 is TGCGCCAGCAGCCCCGAGGTAGATAGTAAGGTCTGGGAGCTGTTTTTT. This codes for CASSPEVDSKVWELFF.

The chain combines TRBV4-1 with TRBJ2-1, with 9 bases identical to TRBD1. The germline V gene encodes CDR1 MGHRA and CDR2 YSYEKL. The CDR3 is 16 amino acids. The trim removed 0 bases at V and 1 base at J, leaving 1 base unmatched. The CDR3 loop reads CASSQDGTGSYNEQFF. DNA for the CDR3: TGCGCCAGCAGCCAAGATGGGACAGGGTCCTACAATGAGCAGTTCTTC.